One and the same sample provided the 4 T cell receptor beta chains below, sequenced in a study of early T cells in non-severe SARS-CoV-2 infection. TCRdb passed the 5' RACE reads through MiXCR, listing each CDR3 protein once. The table lists 70,000 to 85,000 distinct CDR3 sequences, 4.5% to 6% of them singletons, with around 6.6% in the top ten. The input for sequencing was whole blood, taken at baseline. The receptors come from an adult who was a healthcare worker with PCR-confirmed SARS-CoV-2 infection or an uninfected control (not recorded which).

V usage is TRBV2 and J usage is TRBJ2-1, with D possibly TRBD2 on 6 matching bases. Germline CDR1 and CDR2: SNHLY and FYNNEI. With 7 bases removed from V and 5 bases from J, the gap between germline ends came to 15 bases. The CDR3 contains 14 residues. CDR3 residues: CASNTGASDNEQFF. The CDR3 DNA follows: TGTGCCAGCAACACGGGAGCGTCCGACAATGAGCAGTTCTTC.

This clonotype was observed many times. The CDR3 sequence is CASNRHGSYEQYF. CDR3 in DNA: TGTGCCAGCAACCGACACGGGTCCTACGAGCAGTACTTC. The chain combines TRBV21-1 with TRBJ2-7. TRBV21-1 is shown as a pseudogene. The CDR3 contains 13 residues.

This clonotype was observed many times. The CDR3 DNA reads TGTGCCAGCAGACCAGAGGGGGGTCACATGAACACTGAAGCTTTCTTT. This codes for CASRPEGGHMNTEAFF. The chain recombines TRBV6-2 or TRBV6-3 with TRBJ1-1; tentatively, D is TRBD1 (6 bases). The CDR3 has 16 amino acids. With 6 bases removed from V and 0 bases from J, the gap between germline ends came to 17 bases. Germline CDR1 reads MNHEY; CDR2 reads SVGEGT.

Many counts were recorded for this clonotype. J is TRBJ1-1 and V is TRBV6-1; 11 bases match TRBD1. Trimming cost V 6 bases and J 3 bases; bases outside gene matches: 3. The CDR3 has 14 residues. Germline assignment: CDR1 MNHNS and CDR2 SASEGT. CDR3 protein: CASRGQGGDTEAFF. The DNA for the CDR3 is TGTGCCAGCAGGGGACAGGGGGGGGACACTGAAGCTTTCTTT.